This T cell receptor beta chain was recovered during a study of T cells after yellow fever vaccination. UMIs were added to TCR cDNA along with a universal primer site when it was made by 5'RACE template switching. TCRdb fed the 5' RACE reads into MiXCR, producing one record per CDR3 protein. Of around 600,000 distinct CDR3 sequences listed, about 12% are singletons. There are 12 residues in the CDR3. V shed 5 bases, J shed 7 bases, and the junction held 5 bases outside the gene matches. Germline V lookup: CDR1 DFQATT, CDR2 SNEGSKA (reference sequence). Study-wide results and caveats: The study re-detected most primary-vaccination clones after the booster (approximately 96% CD4, almost 90% CD8). Abundant clonotypes (contaminants from the bulk population) could be present in FACS-sorted repertoires. Relatively few clonotypes were ones that appeared in both CD4 and CD8 compartments.

This clonotype has more than one count but fewer than ten. Its target is not known. This rearrangement joins TRBV20-1 to TRBJ2-1; 7 bases are a match to TRBD2. The TCR was taken from a man aged 25 to 40 who received the YFV17D yellow fever vaccine. Sequences were derived from PBMCs, sampled on the day of the yellow fever booster vaccination. The CDR3 DNA reads as TGCAGTGCTGCGACTAGCCTAAATGAGCAGTTCTTC. It yields the protein CSAATSLNEQFF.